This T cell receptor beta chain was found in a study of shared clonotypes between healthy human individuals. Broader study findings: With a few donors compared, 5% to 5.5% of naive CD4 clonotypes were shared.

As regards this clone: The target antigen is unknown.

It was CD45RO-negative cells, positively selected for CCR7, that made up naive CD8 cells, with terminally differentiated effector memory CD45RA+ cells excluded. CDR1 is SGHVS and CDR2 is FQNEAQ in the germline V gene. CDR3 length: 12 residues. Trimming removed 11 bases at V and 3 bases at J, with 13 bases between. The authors' processing: Owing to the provision of junction-only sequences devoid of quality scores by immunoSEQ, filtering differed. Produced via immunoSEQ multiplex PCR; TCRdb's table is partial and in-frame only. V, J and clone size are those of that table, while D and trimming were read from the DNA. The sample contains around 600,000 clones, roughly 98% of which appear only once.

This chain uses TRBV7-8 with TRBJ2-5; perhaps TRBD2 as D (5 bases). The sequenced sample was naive CD8+ T cells sorted from blood. The source of this sequence is a man aged 25 to 40 in good health. The CDR3 DNA is TGTGCCCCTGAGGGATGTAAAGAGACCCAGTACTTC. Translation gives CAPEGCKETQYF.